This T cell receptor (beta chain) comes out of a study of blood T cell repertoires in COVID-19. Researchers sorted participants into cohorts using their self-reported clinical history. This clone was recorded once. The CDR3 sequence is 13 residues long. Per germline, CDR1 MNHEY and CDR2 SVGEGT. J was trimmed by 17 bases and V by 2 bases; bases with no gene match: 6. Per the original methods: Estimation of nucleated cell counts relied on the amplification of reference gene primers. The assay was immunoSEQ multiplex PCR, and TCRdb's table has in-frame clones only and misses some. V and J calls and clone size are copied from that table; D and trimming were computed from the DNA. The table records around 230,000 clones, around 92% of them present only once.

The sample consisted of PBMCs or T cells enriched from blood (not recorded which). This clonotype was sampled from a young woman with acute COVID-19. The rearrangement joins TRBV6-2 or TRBV6-3 to TRBJ1-6, with 10 bases matching TRBD1. The CDR3 sequence: CASSYGPGQGFHF. The CDR3 nucleotides are TGTGCCAGCAGTTACGGGCCGGGACAGGGGTTCCACTTT.